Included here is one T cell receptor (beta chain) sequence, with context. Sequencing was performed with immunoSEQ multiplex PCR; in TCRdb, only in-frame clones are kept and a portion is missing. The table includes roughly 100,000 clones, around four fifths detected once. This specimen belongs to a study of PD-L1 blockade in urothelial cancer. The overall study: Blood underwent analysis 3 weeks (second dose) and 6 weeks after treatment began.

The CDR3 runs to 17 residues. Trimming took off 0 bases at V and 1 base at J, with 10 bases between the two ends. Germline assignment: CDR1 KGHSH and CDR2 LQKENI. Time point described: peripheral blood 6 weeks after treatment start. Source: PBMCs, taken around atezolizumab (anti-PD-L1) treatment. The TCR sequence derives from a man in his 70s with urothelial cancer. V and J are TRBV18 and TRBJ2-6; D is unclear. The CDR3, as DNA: TGTGCCAGCTCACCACCGCAGCGAATATCTGGGGCCAACGTCCTGACTTTC. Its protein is CASSPPQRISGANVLTF. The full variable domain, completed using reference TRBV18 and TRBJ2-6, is NAGVMQNPRHLVRRRGQEARLRCSPMKGHSHVYWYRQLPEEGLKFMVYLQKENIIDESGMPKERFSAEFPKEGPSILRIQQVVRGDSAAYFCASSPPQRISGANVLTFGAGSRLTVL.